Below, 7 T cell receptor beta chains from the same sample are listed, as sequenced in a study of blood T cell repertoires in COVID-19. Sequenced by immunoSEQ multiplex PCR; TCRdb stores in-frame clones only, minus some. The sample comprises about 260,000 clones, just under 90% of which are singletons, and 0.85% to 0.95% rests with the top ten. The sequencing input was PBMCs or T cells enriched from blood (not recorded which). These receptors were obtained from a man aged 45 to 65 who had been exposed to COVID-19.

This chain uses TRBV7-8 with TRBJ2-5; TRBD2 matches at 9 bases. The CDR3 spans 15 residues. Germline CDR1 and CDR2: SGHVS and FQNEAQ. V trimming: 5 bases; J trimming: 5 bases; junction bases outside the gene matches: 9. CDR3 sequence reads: CASSPLAGTRETQYF. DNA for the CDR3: TGTGCCAGCAGCCCACTAGCGGGTACCAGGGAGACCCAGTACTTC.

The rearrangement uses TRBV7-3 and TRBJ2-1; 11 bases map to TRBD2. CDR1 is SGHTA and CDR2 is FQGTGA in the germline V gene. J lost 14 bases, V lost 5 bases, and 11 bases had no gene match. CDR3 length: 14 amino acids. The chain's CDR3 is CASSLQIAGGPEFF. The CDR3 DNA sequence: TGTGCCAGCAGCCTCCAAATAGCGGGAGGGCCCGAGTTCTTC.

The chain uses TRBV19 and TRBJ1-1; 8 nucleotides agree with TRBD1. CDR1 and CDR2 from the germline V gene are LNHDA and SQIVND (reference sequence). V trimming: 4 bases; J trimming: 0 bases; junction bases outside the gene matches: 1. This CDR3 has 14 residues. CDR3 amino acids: CASSTDRVNTEAFF. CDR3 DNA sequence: TGTGCCAGTAGTACGGACAGGGTGAACACTGAAGCTTTCTTT.

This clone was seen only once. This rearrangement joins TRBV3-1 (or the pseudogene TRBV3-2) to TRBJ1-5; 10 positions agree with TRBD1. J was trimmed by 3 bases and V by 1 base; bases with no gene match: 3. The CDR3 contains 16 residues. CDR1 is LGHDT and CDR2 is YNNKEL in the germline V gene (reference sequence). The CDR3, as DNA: TGTGCCAGCAGCCAAGGGACAGGGGGTTCCAATCAGCCCCAGCATTTT. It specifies CASSQGTGGSNQPQHF.

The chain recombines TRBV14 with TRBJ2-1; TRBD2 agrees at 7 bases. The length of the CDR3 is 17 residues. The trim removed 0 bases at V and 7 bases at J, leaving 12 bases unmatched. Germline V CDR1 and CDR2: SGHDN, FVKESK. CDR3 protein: CASSQDTFREGMNEQFF. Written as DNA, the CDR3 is TGTGCCAGCAGCCAAGACACTTTTAGGGAGGGTATGAATGAGCAGTTCTTC.

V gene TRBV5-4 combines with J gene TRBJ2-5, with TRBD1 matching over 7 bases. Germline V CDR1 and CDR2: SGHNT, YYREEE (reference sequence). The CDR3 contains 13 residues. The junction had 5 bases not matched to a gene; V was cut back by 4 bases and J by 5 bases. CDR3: CASSAARGETQYF. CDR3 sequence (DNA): TGTGCCAGCAGCGCGGCCAGGGGGGAGACCCAGTACTTC.

Here the CDR3 reads CASSPEPSGFRSPLHF. DNA of the CDR3: TGTGCCAGCAGCCCGGAGCCCTCGGGATTTCGTTCACCCCTCCACTTT. This chain links TRBV9 with TRBJ1-6; unclear D gene. The V and J ends lost 4 bases and 9 bases respectively, with 20 bases between them. CDR1 SGDLS and CDR2 YYNGEE come from the germline V gene. The CDR3 runs 16 residues.